This TCR beta chain stems from a study of T cell changes during pregnancy in multiple sclerosis. Data came from immunoSEQ multiplex PCR; TCRdb stores just in-frame clones and leaves some out. The sample consists of about 93,000 clones, 91% of them appearing once. This CDR3 contains 11 residues. V lost 6 bases and J 3 bases, leaving 5 bases between the germline ends. Germline CDR1 and CDR2: KGHSH and LQKENI. The rearrangement joins TRBV18 to TRBJ1-1; unclear D gene. Sequencing was performed on peripheral blood, taken after pregnancy. This receptor was identified in a female donor in good health, enrolled as a control in a pregnancy study. Here the CDR3 reads CASSPDTEAFF. The CDR3, as DNA: TGTGCCAGCTCTCCGGACACTGAAGCTTTCTTT.